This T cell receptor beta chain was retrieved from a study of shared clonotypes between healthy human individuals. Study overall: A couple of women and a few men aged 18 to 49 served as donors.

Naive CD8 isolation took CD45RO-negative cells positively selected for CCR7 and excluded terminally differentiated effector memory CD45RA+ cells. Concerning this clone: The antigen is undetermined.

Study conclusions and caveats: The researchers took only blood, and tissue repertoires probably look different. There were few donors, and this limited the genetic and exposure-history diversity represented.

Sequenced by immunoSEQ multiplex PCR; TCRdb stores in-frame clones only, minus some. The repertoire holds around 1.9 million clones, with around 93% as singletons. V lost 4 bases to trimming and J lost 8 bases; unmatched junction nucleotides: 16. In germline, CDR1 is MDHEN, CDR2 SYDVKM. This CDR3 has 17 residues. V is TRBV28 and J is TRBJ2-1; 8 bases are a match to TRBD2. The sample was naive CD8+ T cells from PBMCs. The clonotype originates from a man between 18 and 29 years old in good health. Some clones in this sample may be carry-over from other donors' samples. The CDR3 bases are TGTGCCAGCAGTTCCAGATTAAGCGGGAGATTGGGCGATGAGCAGTTCTTC. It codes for CASSSRLSGRLGDEQFF.